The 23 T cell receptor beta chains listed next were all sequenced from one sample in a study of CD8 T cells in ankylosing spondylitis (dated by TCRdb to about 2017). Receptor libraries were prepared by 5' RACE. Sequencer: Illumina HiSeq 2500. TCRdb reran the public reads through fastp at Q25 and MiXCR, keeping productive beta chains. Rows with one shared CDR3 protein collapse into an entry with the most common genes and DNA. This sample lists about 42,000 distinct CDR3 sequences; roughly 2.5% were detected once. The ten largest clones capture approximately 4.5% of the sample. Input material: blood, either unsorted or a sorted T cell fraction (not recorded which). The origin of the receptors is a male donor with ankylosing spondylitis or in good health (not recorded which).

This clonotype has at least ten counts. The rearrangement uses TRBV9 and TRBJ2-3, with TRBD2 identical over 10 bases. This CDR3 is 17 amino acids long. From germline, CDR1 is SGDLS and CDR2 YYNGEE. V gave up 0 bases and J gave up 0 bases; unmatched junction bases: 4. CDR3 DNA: TGTGCCAGCAGCGTAGCCCTAGCGGGAGCTAGCACAGATACGCAGTATTTT. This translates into CASSVALAGASTDTQYF. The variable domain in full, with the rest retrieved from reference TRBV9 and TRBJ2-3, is DSGVTQTPKHLITATGQRVTLRCSPRSGDLSVYWYQQSLDQGLQFLIQYYNGEERAKGNILERFSAQQFPDLHSELNLSSLELGDSALYFCASSVALAGASTDTQYFGPGTRLTVL.

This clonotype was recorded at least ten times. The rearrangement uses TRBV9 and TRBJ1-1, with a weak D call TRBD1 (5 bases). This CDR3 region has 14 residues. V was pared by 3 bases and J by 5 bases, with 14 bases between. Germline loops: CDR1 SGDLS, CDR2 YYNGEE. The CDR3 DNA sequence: TGTGCCAGCAGCGAGGACCCCGAGGGGACTGAAGCTTTCTTT. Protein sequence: CASSEDPEGTEAFF.

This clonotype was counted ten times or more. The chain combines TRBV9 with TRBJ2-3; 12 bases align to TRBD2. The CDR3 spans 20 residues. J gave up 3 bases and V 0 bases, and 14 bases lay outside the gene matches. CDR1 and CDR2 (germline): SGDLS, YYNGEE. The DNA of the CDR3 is TGTGCCAGCAGCGTAGAACTAGCGGGAGGTCGGGCCCCGGGGACAGATACGCAGTATTTT. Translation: CASSVELAGGRAPGTDTQYF.

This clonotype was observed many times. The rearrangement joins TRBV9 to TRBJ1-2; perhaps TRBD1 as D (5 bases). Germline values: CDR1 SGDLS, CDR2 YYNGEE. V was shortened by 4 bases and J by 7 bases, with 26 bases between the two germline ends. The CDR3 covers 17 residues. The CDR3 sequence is CASSSTLIRDGVIGYTF. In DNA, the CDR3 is TGTGCCAGCAGCTCAACATTAATCCGGGACGGGGTGATTGGCTACACCTTC.

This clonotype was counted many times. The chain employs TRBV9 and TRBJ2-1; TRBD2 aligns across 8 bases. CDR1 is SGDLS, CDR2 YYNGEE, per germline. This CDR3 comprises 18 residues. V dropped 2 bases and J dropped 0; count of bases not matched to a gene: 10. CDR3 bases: TGTGCCAGCAGCGTCTCGACCGGGACTAGGTACTCCTACAATGAGCAGTTCTTC. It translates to CASSVSTGTRYSYNEQFF.

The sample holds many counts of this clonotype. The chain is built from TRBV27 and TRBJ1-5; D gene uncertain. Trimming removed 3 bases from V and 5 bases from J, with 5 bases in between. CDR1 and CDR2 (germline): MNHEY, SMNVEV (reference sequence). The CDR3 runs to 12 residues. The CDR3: CASSFQDQPQHF. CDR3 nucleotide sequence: TGTGCCAGCAGTTTCCAGGATCAGCCCCAGCATTTT.

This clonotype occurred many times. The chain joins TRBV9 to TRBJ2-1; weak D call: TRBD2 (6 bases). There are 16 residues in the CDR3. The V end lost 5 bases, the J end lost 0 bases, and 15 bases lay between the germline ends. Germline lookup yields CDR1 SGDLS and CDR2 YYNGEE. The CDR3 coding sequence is TGTGCCAGCAGGAAAGGAGGGAGCGTCTCCTACAATGAGCAGTTCTTC. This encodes CASRKGGSVSYNEQFF.

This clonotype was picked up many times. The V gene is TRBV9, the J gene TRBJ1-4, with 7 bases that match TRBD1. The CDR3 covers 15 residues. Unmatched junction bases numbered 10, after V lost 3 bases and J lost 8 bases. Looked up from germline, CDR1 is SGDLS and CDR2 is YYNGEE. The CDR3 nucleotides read TGTGCCAGCAGCGCGAGCCCCCTACAGGGGGAAAAACTGTTTTTT. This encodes CASSASPLQGEKLFF.

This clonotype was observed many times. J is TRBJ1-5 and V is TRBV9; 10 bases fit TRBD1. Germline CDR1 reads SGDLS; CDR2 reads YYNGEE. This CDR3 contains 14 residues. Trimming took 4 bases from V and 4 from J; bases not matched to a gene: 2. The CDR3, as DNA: TGTGCCAGCAGCCTGGGACAGGGGAATCAGCCCCAGCATTTT. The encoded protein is CASSLGQGNQPQHF. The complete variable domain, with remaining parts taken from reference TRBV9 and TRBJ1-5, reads DSGVTQTPKHLITATGQRVTLRCSPRSGDLSVYWYQQSLDQGLQFLIQYYNGEERAKGNILERFSAQQFPDLHSELNLSSLELGDSALYFCASSLGQGNQPQHFGDGTRLSIL.

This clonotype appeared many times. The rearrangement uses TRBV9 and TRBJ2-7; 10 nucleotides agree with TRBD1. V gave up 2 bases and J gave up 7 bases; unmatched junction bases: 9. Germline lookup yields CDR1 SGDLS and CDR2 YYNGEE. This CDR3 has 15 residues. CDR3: CASSVGTGEIEEQYF. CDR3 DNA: TGTGCCAGCAGCGTGGGGACAGGGGAGATCGAGGAGCAGTACTTC.

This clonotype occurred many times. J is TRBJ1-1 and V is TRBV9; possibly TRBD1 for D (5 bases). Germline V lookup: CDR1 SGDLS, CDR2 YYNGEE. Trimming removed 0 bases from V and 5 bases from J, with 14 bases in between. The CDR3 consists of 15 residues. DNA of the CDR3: TGTGCCAGCAGCGTAGGGGGAGGGGTGGGGACTGAAGCTTTCTTT. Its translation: CASSVGGGVGTEAFF.

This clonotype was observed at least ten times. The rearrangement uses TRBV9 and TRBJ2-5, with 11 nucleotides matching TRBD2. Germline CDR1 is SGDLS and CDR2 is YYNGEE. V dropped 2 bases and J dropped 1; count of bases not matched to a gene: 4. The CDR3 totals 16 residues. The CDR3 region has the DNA TGTGCCAGCAGCGTGGGACTAGCGGAGTTCCAAGAGACCCAGTACTTC. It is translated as CASSVGLAEFQETQYF.

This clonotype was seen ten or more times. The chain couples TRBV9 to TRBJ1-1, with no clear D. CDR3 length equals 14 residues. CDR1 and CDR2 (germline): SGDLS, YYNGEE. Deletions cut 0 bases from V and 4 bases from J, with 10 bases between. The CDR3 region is CASSVDLVPTEAFF. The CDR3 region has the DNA TGTGCCAGCAGCGTAGACTTGGTCCCCACTGAAGCTTTCTTT.

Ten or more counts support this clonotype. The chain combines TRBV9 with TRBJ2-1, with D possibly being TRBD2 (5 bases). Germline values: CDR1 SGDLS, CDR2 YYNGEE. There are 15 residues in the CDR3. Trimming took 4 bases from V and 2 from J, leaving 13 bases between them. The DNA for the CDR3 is TGTGCCAGCAGCTATCTTGGCGGGCCCTACAATGAGCAGTTCTTC. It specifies CASSYLGGPYNEQFF.

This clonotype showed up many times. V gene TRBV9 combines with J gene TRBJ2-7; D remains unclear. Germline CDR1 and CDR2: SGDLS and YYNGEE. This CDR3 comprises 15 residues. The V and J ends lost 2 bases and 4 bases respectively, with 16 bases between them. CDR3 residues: CASSVDYLGRYEQYF. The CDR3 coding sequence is TGTGCCAGCAGCGTTGATTATCTGGGAAGGTACGAGCAGTACTTC.

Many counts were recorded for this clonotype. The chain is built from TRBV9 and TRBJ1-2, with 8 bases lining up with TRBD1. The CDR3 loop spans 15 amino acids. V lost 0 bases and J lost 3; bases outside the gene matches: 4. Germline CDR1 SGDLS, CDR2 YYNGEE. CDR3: CASSVESGGYYGYTF. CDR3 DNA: TGTGCCAGCAGCGTAGAATCAGGGGGCTACTATGGCTACACCTTC.

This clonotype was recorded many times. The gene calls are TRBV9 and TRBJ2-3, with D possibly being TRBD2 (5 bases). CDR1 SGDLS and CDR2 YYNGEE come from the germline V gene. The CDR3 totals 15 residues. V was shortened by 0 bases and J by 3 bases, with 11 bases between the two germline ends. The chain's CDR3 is CASSVATSLTDTQYF. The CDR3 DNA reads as TGTGCCAGCAGCGTAGCTACTAGTCTTACAGATACGCAGTATTTT. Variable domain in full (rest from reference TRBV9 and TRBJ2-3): DSGVTQTPKHLITATGQRVTLRCSPRSGDLSVYWYQQSLDQGLQFLIQYYNGEERAKGNILERFSAQQFPDLHSELNLSSLELGDSALYFCASSVATSLTDTQYFGPGTRLTVL.

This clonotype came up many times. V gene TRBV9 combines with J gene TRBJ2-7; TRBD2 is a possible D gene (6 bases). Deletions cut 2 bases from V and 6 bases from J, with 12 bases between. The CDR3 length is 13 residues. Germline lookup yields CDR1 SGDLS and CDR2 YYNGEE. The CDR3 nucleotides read TGTGCCAGCAGCGTCGGGGGTCGTGTCGAGCAGTACTTC. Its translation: CASSVGGRVEQYF.

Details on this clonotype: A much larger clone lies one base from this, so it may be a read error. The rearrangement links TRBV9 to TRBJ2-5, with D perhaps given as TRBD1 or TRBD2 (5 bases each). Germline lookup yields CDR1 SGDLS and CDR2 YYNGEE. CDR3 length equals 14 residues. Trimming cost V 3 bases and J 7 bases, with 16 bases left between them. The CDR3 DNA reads TGTGCCAGCAGCGGGGGGATCTTTCTAGGGACCCAGTACTTC. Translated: CASSGGIFLGTQYF.

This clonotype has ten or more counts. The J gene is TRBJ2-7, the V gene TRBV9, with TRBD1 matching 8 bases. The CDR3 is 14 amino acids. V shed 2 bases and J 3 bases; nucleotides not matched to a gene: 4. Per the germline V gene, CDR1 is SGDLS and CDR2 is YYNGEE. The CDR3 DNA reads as TGTGCCAGCAGCGTTGAGACAGGGGACTACGAGCAGTACTTC. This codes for CASSVETGDYEQYF. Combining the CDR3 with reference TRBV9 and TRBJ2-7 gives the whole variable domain DSGVTQTPKHLITATGQRVTLRCSPRSGDLSVYWYQQSLDQGLQFLIQYYNGEERAKGNILERFSAQQFPDLHSELNLSSLELGDSALYFCASSVETGDYEQYFGPGTRLTVT.

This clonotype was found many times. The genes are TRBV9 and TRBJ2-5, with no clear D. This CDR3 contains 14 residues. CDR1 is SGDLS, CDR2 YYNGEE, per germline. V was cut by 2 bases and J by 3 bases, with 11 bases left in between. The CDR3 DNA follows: TGTGCCAGCAGCGTCCAGGTTTCAGAAGAGACCCAGTACTTC. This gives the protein CASSVQVSEETQYF.

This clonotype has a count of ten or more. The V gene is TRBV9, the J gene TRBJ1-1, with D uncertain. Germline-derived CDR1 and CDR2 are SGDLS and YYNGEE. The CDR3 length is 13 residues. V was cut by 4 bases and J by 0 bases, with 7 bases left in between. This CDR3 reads CASSSAVNTEAFF. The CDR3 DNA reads TGTGCCAGCAGCTCTGCAGTGAACACTGAAGCTTTCTTT.

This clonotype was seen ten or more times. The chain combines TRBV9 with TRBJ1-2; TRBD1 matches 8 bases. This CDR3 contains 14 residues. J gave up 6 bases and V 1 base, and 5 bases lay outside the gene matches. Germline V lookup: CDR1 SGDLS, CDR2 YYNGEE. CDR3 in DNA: TGTGCCAGCAGCGTAAGCCCGACAGGGGATGGCTACACCTTC. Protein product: CASSVSPTGDGYTF.